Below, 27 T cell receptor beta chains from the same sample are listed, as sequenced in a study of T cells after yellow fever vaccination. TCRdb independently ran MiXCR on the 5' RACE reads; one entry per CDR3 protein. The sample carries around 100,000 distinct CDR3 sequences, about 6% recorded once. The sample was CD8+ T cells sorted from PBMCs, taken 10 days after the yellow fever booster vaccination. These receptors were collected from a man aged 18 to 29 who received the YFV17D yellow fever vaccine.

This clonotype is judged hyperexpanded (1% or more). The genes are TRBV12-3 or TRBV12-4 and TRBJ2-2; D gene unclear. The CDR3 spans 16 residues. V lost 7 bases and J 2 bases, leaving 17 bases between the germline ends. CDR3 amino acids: CASTHLRNINTGELFF. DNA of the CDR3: TGTGCCAGCACACACCTTCGGAACATCAACACCGGGGAGCTGTTTTTT.

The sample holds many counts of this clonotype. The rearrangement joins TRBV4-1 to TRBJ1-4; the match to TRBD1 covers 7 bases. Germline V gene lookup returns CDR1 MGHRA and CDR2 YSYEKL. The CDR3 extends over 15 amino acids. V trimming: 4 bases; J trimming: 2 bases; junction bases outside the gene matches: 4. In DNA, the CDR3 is TGCGCCAGCAGCCGTCAACAGGGGACTAATGAAAAACTGTTTTTT. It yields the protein CASSRQQGTNEKLFF.

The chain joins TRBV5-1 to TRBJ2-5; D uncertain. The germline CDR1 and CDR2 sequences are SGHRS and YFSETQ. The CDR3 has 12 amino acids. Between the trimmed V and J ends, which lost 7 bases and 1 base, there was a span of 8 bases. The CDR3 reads CASRERQETQYF. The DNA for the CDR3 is TGCGCCAGCCGAGAGCGCCAAGAGACCCAGTACTTC.

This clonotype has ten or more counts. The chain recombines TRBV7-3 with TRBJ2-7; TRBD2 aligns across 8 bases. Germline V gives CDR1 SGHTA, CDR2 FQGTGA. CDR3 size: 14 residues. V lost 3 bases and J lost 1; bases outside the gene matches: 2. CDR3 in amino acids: CASSLAGGSYEQYF. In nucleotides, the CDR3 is TGTGCCAGCAGCTTGGCGGGGGGATCCTACGAGCAGTACTTC.

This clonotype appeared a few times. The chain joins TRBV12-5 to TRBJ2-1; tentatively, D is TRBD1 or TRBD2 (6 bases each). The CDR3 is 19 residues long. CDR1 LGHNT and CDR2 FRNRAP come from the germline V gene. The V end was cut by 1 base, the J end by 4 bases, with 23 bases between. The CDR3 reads CASGLGSGGGSPVYNEQFF. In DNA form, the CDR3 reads TGTGCTAGTGGTTTGGGGTCCGGGGGCGGCAGTCCAGTTTACAATGAGCAGTTCTTC. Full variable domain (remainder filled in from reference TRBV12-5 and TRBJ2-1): DARVTQTPRHKVTEMGQEVTMRCQPILGHNTVFWYRQTMMQGLELLAYFRNRAPLDDSGMPKDRFSAEMPDATLATLKIQPSEPRDSAVYFCASGLGSGGGSPVYNEQFFGPGTRLTVL.

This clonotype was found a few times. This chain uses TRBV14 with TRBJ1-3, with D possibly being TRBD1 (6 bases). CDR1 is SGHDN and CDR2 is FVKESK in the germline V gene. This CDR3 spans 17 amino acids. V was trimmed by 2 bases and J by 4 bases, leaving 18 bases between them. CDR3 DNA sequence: TGTGCCAGCAGCCAAAGGGTCTGGGGGGGCCGCGGAAACACCATATATTTT. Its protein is CASSQRVWGGRGNTIYF.

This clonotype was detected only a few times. The CDR3 nucleotides are TGTGCCAGCAACAACGGGCAGGGGGCGGACTATGGCTACACCTTC. Protein sequence: CASNNGQGADYGYTF. The genes are TRBV7-9 and TRBJ1-2, with TRBD1 matching 8 bases. The germline V gene has CDR1 SEHNR and CDR2 FQNEAQ (reference sequence). There are 15 residues in the CDR3. The V segment lost 7 bases and the J segment 3 bases; nucleotides outside the gene matches: 10.

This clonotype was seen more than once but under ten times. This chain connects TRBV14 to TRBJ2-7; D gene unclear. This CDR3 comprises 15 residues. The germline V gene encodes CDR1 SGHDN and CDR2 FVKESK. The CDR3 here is CASSQVGVGSHEQYV. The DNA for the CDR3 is TGTGCCAGCAGCCAAGTGGGTGTCGGCTCCCACGAGCAGTACGTC.

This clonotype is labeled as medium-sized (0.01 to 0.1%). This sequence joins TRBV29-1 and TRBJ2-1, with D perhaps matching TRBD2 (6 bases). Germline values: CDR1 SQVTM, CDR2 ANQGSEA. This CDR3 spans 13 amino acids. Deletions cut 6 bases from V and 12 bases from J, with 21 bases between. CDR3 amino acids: CSVPGLPSDGQFF. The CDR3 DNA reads TGCAGCGTACCGGGACTGCCATCAGATGGGCAGTTCTTC.

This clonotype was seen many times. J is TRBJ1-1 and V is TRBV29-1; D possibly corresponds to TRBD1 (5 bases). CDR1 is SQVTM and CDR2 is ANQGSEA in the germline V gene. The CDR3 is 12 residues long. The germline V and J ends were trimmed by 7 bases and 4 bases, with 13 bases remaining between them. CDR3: CSGRFGGTEAFF. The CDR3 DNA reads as TGCAGCGGGAGGTTTGGGGGCACTGAAGCTTTCTTT.

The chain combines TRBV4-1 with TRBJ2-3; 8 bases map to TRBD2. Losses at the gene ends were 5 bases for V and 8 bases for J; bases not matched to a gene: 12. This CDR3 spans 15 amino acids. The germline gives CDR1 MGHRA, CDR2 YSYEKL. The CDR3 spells CASSLGRGALGTQYF. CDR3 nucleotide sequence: TGCGCCAGCAGCTTGGGGCGGGGGGCTTTGGGTACGCAGTATTTT.

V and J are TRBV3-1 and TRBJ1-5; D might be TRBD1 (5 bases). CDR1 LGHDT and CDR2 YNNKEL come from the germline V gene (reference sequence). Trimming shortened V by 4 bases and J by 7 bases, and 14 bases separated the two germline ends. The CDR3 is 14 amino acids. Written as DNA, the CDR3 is TGTGCCAGCAGCCCTACAGGCCTCGGGCAGCCCCAGCATTTT. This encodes CASSPTGLGQPQHF.

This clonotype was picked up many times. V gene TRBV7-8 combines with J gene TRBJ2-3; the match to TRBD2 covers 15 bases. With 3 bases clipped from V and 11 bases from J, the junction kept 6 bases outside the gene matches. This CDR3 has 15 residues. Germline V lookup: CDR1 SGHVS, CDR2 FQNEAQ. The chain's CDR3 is CASSLGLAGGSLQYF. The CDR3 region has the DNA TGTGCCAGCAGCTTGGGACTAGCGGGGGGATCACTGCAGTATTTT.

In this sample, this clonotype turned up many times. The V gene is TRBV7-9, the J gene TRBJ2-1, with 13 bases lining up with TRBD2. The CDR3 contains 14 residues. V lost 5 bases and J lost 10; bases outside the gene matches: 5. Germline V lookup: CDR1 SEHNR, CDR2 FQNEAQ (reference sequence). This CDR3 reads CASSRGLAGREQFF. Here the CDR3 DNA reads TGTGCCAGCAGCCGGGGACTAGCGGGACGGGAGCAGTTCTTC.

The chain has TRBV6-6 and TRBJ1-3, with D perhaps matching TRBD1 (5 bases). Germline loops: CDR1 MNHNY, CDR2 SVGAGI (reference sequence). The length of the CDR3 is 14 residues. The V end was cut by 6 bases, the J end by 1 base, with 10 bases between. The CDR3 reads CASRSGRSGNTIYF. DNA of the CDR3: TGTGCCAGCAGGTCAGGGCGTTCTGGAAACACCATATATTTT.

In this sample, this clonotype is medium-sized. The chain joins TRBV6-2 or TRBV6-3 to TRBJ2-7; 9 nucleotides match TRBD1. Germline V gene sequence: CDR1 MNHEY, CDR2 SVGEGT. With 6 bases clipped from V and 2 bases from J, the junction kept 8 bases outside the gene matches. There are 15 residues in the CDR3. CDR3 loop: CASSLGQGPTYEQYV. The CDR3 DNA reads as TGTGCCAGCAGCCTCGGACAGGGGCCAACCTACGAGCAGTACGTC.

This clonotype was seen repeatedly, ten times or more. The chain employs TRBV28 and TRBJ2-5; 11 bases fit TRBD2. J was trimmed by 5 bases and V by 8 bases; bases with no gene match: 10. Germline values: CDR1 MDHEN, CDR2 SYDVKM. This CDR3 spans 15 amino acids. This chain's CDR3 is CASLAGGAESETQYF. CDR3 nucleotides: TGTGCCAGCCTAGCGGGGGGCGCTGAGTCTGAGACCCAGTACTTC.

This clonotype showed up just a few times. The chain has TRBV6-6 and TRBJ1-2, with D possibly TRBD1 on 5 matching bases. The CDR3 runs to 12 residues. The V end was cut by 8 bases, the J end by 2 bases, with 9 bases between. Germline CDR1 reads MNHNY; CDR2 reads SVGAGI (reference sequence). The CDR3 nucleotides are TGTGCCAGCGGGGACGGGAACTATGGCTACACCTTC. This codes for CASGDGNYGYTF.

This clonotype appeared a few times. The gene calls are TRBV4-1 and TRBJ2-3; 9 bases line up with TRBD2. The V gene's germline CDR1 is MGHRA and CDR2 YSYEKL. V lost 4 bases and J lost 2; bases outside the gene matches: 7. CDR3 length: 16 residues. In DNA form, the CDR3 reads TGCGCCAGCAGCCCCTCTAGCGGGACGTTCACAGATACGCAGTATTTT. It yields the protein CASSPSSGTFTDTQYF.

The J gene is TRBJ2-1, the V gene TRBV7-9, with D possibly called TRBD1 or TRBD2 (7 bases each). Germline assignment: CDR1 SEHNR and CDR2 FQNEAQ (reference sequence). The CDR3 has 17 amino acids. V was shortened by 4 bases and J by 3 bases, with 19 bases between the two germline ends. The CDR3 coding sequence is TGTGCCAGCAGCTCGCCAAGAACAGGGGAGGGCTACAATGAGCAGTTCTTC. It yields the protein CASSSPRTGEGYNEQFF.

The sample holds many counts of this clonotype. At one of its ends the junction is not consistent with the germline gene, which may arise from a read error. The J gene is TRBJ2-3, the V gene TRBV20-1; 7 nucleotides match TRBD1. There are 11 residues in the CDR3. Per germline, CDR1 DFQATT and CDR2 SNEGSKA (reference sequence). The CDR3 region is CSAVTDRVHFF. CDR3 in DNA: TGCAGTGCCGTTACCGACAGGGTCCATTTTTTT.

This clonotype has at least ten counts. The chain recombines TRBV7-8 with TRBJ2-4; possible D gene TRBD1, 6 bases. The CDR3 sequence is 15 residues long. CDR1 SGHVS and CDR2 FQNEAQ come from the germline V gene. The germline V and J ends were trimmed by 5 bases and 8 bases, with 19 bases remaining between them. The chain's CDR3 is CASSPQTGSVDIQYF. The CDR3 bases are TGTGCCAGCAGCCCTCAAACAGGGTCGGTGGACATTCAGTACTTC.

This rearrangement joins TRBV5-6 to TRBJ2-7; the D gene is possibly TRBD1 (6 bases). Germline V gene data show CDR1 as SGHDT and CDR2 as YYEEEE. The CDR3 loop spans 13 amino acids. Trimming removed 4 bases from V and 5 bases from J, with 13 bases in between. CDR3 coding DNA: TGTGCCAGCAGCCCTGGACAGTCCCACGAGCAGTACTTC. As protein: CASSPGQSHEQYF.

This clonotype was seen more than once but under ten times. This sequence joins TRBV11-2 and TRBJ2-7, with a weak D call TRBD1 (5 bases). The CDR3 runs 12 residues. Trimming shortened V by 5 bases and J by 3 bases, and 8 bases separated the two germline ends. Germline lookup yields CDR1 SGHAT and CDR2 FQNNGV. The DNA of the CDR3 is TGTGCCAGCAGCGCGACAGACTACGAGCAGTACTTC. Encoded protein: CASSATDYEQYF.

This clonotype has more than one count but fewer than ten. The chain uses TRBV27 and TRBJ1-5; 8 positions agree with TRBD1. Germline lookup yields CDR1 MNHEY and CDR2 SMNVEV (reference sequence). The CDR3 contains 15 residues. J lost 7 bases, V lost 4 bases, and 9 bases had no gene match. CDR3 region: CASSSRGPRGQPQHF. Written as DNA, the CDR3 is TGTGCCAGCAGTTCCAGGGGGCCAAGAGGGCAGCCCCAGCATTTT.

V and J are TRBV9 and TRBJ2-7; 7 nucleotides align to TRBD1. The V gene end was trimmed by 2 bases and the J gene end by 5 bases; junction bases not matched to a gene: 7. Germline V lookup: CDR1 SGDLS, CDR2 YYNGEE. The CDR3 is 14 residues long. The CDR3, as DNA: TGTGCCAGCAGCGTCCAGGGGGACGAGGACGAGCAGTACTTC. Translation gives CASSVQGDEDEQYF.

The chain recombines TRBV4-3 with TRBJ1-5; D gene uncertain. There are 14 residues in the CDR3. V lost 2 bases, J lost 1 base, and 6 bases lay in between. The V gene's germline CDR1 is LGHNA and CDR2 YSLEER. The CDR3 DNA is TGCGCCAGCAGCCAACGTGACAGCAATCAGCCCCAGCATTTT. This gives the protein CASSQRDSNQPQHF.